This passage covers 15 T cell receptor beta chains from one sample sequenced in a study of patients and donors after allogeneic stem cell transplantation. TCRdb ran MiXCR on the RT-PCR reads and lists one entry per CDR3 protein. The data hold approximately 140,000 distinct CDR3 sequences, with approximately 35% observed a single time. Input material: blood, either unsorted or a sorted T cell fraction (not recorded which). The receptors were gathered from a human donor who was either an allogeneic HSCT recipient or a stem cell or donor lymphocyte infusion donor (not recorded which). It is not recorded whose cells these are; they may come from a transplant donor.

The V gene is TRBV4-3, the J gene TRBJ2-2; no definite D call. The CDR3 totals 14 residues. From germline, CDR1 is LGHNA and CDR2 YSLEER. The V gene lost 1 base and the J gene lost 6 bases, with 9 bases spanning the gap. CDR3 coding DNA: TGCGCCAGCAGCCAAGGGCAGTCTGCCGGGGAGCTGTTTTTT. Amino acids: CASSQGQSAGELFF.

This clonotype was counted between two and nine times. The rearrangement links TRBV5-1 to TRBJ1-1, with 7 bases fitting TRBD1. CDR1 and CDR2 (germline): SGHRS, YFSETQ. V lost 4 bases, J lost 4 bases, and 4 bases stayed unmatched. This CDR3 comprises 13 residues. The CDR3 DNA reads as TGCGCCAGCAGCCCTAGGGGGCTCACTGAAGCTTTCTTT. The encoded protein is CASSPRGLTEAFF.

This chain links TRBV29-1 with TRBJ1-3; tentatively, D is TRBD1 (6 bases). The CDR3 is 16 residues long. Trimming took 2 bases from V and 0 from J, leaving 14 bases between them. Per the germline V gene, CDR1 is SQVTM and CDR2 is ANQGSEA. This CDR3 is CSVETPQGVSGNTIYF. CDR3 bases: TGCAGCGTTGAAACTCCACAGGGAGTCTCTGGAAACACCATATATTTT.

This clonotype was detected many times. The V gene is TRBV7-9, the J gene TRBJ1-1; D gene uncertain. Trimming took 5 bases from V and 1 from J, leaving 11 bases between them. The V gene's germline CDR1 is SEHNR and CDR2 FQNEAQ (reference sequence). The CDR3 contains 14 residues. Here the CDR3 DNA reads TGTGCCAGCAGCCCCCGCGACGCGAACACTGAAGCTTTCTTT. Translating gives CASSPRDANTEAFF. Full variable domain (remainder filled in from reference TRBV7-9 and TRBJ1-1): DTGVSQNPRHKITKRGQNVTFRCDPISEHNRLYWYRQTLGQGPEFLTYFQNEAQLEKSRLLSDRFSAERPKGSFSTLEIQRTEQGDSAMYLCASSPRDANTEAFFGQGTRLTVV.

CDR3 sequence reads: CASRGTGRTEAFF. CDR3 coding DNA: TGCGCCAGCAGGGGCACAGGGCGCACTGAAGCTTTCTTT. V is TRBV5-1 and J is TRBJ1-1, with a tentative D call TRBD1 (6 bases). The CDR3 is made up of 13 amino acids. Per the germline V gene, CDR1 is SGHRS and CDR2 is YFSETQ. Trimming left V 5 bases short and J 4 bases short, with 12 bases between.

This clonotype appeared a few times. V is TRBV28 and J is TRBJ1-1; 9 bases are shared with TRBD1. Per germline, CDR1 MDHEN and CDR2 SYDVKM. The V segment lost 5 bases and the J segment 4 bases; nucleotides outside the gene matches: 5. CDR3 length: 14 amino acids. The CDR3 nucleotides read TGTGCCAGCAGTCGGACAGGGGAGGTCACTGAAGCTTTCTTT. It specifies CASSRTGEVTEAFF.

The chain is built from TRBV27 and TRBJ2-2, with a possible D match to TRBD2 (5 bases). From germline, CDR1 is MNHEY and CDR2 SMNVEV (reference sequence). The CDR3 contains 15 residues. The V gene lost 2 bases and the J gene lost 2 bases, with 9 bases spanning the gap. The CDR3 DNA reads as TGTGCCAGCAGTTTACGGGATTTCAACACCGGGGAGCTGTTTTTT. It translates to CASSLRDFNTGELFF.

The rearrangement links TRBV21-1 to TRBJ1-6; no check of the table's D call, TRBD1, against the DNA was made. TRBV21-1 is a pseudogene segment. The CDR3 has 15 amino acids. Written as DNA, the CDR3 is TGTGCCAGCAGCCAGTCCGGGCAGGGAAAATCACCCCTCCACTTT. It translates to CASSQSGQGKSPLHF.

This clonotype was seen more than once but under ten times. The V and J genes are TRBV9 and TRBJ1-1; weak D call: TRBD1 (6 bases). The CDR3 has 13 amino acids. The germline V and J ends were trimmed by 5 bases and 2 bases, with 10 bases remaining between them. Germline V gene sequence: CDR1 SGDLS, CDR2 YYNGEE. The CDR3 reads CASSRDTNTEAFF. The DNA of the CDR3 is TGTGCCAGCAGTCGGGACACAAACACTGAAGCTTTCTTT.

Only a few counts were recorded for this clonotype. CDR3 coding DNA: TGTGCCAGCAGTTACTCGTACCCTGAACAAGAGACCCAGTACTTC. Its protein is CASSYSYPEQETQYF. The V call is TRBV6-5, the J call TRBJ2-5, with D uncertain. Germline V CDR1 and CDR2: MNHEY, SVGAGI. This CDR3 region has 15 residues. Trimming took 0 bases from V and 2 from J, leaving 10 bases between them.

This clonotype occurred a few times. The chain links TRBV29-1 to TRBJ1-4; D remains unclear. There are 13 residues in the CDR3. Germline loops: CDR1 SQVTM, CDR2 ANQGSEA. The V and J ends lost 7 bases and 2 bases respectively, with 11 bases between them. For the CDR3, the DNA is TGCAGCGCCAACCTCCCGACTAATGAAAAACTGTTTTTT. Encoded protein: CSANLPTNEKLFF.

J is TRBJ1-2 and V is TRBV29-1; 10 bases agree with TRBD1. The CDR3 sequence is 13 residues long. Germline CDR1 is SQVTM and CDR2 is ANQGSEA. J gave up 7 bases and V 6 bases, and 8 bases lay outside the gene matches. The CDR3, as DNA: TGCAGCGTCGGGGGACAGGGGCATGGTGGCTACACCTTC. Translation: CSVGGQGHGGYTF.

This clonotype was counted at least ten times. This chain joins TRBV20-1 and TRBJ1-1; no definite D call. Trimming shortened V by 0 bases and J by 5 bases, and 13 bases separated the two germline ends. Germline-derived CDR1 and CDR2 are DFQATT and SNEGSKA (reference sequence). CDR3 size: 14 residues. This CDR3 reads CSARDHSKWTEAFF. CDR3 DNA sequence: TGCAGTGCTAGAGATCATTCGAAGTGGACTGAAGCTTTCTTT.

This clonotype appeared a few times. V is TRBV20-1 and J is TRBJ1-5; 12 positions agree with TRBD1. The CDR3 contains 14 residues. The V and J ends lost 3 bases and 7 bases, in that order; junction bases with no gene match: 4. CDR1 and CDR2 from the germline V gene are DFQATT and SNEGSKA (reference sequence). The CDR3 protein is CSARGQGARQPQHF. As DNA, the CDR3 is TGCAGTGCTAGGGGACAGGGGGCCCGACAGCCCCAGCATTTT.

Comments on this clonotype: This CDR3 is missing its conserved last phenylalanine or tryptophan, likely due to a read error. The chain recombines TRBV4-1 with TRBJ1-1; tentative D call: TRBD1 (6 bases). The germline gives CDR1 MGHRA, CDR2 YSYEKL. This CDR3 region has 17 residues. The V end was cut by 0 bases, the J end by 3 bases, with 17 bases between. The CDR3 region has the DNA TGCGCCAGCAGCCAAGACATTGCCAGGGGAAGGGACACTGAAGCTTTCCTT. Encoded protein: CASSQDIARGRDTEAFL.